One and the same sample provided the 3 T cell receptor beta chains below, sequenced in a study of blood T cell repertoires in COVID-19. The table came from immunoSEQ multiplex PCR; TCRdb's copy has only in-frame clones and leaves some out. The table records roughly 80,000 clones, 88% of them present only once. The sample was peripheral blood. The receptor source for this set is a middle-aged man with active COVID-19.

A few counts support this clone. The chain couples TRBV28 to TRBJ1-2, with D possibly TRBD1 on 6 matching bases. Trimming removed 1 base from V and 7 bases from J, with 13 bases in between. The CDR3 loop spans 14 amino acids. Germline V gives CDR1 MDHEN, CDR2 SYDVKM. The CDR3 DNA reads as TGTGCCAGCAGTTTATCCCTAACAGGGTTTGGCTACACCTTC. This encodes CASSLSLTGFGYTF.

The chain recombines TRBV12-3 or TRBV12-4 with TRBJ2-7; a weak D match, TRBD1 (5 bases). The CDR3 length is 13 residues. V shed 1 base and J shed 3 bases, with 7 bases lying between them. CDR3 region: CASSLGTIYEQYF. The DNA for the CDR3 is TGTGCCAGCAGTTTAGGGACAATCTACGAGCAGTACTTC.

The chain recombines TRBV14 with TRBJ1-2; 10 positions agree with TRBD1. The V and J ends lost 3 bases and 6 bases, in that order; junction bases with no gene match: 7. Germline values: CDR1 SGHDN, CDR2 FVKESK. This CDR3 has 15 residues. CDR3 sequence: CASSQIVGTGDGYTF. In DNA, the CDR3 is TGTGCCAGCAGCCAGATCGTAGGGACAGGGGATGGCTACACCTTC.